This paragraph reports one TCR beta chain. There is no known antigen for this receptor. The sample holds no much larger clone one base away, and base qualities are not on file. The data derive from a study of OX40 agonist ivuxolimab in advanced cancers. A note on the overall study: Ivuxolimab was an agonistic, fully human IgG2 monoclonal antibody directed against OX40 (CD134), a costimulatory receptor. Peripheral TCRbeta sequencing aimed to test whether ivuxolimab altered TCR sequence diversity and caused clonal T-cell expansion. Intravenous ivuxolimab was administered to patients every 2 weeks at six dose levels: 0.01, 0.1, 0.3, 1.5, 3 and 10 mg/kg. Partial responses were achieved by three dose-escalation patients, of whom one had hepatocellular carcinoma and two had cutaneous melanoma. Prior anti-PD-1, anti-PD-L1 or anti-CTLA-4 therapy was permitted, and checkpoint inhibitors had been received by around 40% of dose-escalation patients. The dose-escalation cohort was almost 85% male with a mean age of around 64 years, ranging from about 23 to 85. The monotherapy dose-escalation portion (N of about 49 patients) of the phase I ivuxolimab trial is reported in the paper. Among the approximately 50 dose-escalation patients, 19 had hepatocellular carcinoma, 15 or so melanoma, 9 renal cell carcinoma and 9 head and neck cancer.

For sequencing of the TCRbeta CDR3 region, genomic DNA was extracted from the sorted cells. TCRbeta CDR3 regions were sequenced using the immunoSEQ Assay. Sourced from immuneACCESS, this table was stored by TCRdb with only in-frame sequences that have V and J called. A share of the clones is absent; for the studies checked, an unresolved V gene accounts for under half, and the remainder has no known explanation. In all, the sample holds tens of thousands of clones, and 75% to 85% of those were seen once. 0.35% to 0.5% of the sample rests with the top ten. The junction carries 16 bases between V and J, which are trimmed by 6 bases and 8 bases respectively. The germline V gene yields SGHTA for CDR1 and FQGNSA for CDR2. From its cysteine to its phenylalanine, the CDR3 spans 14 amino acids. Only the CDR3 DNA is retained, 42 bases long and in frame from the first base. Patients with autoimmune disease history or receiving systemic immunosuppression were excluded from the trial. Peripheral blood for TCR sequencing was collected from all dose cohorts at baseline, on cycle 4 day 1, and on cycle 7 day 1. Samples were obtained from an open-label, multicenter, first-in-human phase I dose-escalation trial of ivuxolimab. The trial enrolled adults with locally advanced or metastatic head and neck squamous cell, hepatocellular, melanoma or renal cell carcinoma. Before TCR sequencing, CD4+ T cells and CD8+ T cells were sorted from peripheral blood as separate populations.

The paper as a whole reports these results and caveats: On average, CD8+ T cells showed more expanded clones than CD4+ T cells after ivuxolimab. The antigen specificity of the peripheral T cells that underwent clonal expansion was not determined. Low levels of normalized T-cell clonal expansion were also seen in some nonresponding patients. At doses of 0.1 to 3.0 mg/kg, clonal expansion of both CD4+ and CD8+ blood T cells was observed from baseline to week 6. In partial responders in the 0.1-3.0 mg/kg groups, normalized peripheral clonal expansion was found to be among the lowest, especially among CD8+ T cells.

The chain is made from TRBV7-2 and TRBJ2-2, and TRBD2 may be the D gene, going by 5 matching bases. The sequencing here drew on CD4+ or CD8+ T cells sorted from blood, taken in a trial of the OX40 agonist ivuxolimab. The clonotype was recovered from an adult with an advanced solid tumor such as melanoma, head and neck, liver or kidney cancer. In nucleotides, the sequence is TGTGCCAGCAGTCCCGGACGGACTTCTGGGGAGCTGTTTTTT. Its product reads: CASSPGRTSGELFF.